One sample yielded the 27 T cell receptor beta chains listed below, sequenced in a study of regulatory T cells in long-lasting Graves disease (TCRdb year 2021). Per the publication, the time point label means: newly diagnosed GD, antithyroid drugs for less than 3 months. RNA was extracted from PBMCs in TRIzol for both TCR sequencing and RNA sequencing. The method was multiplex PCR. Instrument on record: Illumina HiSeq 4000. CDR3 regions were amplified by Arm-PCR with iRepertoire HTBI primers to construct TCR beta libraries. Using fastp at Q25 and MiXCR, TCRdb reprocessed the public reads and kept productive beta chains. Here each entry gathers all rows of one CDR3 protein and keeps the most common genes and DNA. For this sample the table gives about 540,000 distinct CDR3 sequences, of which 13% were detected only once. Over 7.5% of the sample comes from the top ten. This sample was shared with a second study, whose subject was T cells in Graves' hyperthyroidism and ophthalmopathy.

This material consisted of peripheral blood mononuclear cells (PBMCs), taken at new diagnosis, from a patient treated with antithyroid drugs. Receptors were obtained from a man younger than 40 with Graves disease. Donor details come from another sample of the same person, matched by shared clones.

This clonotype was seen many times. The gene calls are TRBV2 and TRBJ2-7; the match to TRBD2 covers 10 bases. Germline V gene lookup returns CDR1 SNHLY and CDR2 FYNNEI. This CDR3 has 14 residues. The trim removed 1 base at V and 6 bases at J, leaving 3 bases unmatched. CDR3 residues: CASSEGLAGVEQYF. For the CDR3, the DNA is TGTGCCAGCAGTGAAGGCCTAGCGGGAGTCGAGCAGTACTTC. Full variable domain (remainder filled in from reference TRBV2 and TRBJ2-7): EPEVTQTPSHQVTQMGQEVILRCVPISNHLYFYWYRQILGQKVEFLVSFYNNEISEKSEIFDDQFSVERPDGSNFTLKIRSTKLEDSAMYFCASSEGLAGVEQYFGPGTRLTVT.

Many counts were recorded for this clonotype. The J gene is TRBJ2-2, the V gene TRBV2, with 8 bases identical to TRBD2. V shed 6 bases, J shed 7 bases, and the junction held 7 bases outside the gene matches. The CDR3 spans 14 residues. The V gene's germline CDR1 is SNHLY and CDR2 FYNNEI. In DNA form, the CDR3 reads TGTGCCAGCAGAGGGACTAGTCGGGGCGGGGAGCTGTTTTTT. Translated: CASRGTSRGGELFF.

This clonotype was found once. This chain connects TRBV5-4 to TRBJ1-2; 10 nucleotides match TRBD1. The V gene's germline CDR1 is SGHNT and CDR2 YYREEE (reference sequence). V shed 9 bases and J 3 bases; nucleotides not matched to a gene: 11. The CDR3 totals 15 residues. The CDR3 sequence is CATSTGGRWDYGYTF. CDR3 in DNA: TGTGCCACCTCGACAGGGGGCAGGTGGGACTATGGCTACACCTTC.

This clonotype was seen only a few times. The rearrangement links TRBV2 to TRBJ2-4; 10 positions match TRBD2. This CDR3 region has 15 residues. The germline V gene has CDR1 SNHLY and CDR2 FYNNEI. V was pared by 1 base and J by 9 bases, with 6 bases of the junction left unmatched. The CDR3 sequence is CASSEVGLASSIQYF. The CDR3 nucleotides are TGTGCCAGCAGTGAAGTGGGACTAGCGTCATCCATTCAGTACTTC.

This clonotype has just one count. The gene calls are TRBV6-2 or TRBV6-3 and TRBJ2-5, with 8 bases fitting TRBD1. Germline V gene sequence: CDR1 MNHEY, CDR2 SVGEGT. Trimming cost V 4 bases and J 7 bases; bases outside gene matches: 8. The CDR3 has 14 residues. Here the CDR3 reads CASSSTGGKGTQYF. In nucleotides, the CDR3 is TGTGCCAGCAGTTCTACAGGGGGTAAGGGGACCCAGTACTTC.

Regarding this clonotype: A much larger clonotype is one base distant, so this may be a read error. The chain couples TRBV6-2 or TRBV6-3 to TRBJ2-5; the match to TRBD2 covers 12 bases. Germline assignment: CDR1 MNHEY and CDR2 SVGEGT. V shed 6 bases, J shed 3 bases, and the junction held 2 bases outside the gene matches. This CDR3 comprises 14 residues. CDR3 nucleotide sequence: TGTGCCAGCAGCCGGACTAGCGGGAAAGAGACCCAGTACTTC. Translated: CASSRTSGKETQYF.

This clonotype was observed a few times. The V call is TRBV11-2, the J call TRBJ2-6, with D unresolved. V was clipped by 4 bases and J by 2 bases, with 27 bases between them. The CDR3 has 21 residues. CDR1 and CDR2 from the germline V gene are SGHAT and FQNNGV. In nucleotides, the CDR3 is TGTGCCAGCAGCTCACCTAAGACCCCTAGGAGACTCCTGGCTGGGGCCAACGTCCTGACTTTC. Amino acids: CASSSPKTPRRLLAGANVLTF.

This clonotype was counted many times. As DNA, the CDR3 is TGTGCCAGCAGCGTAGAAGGAATTCAAGAGACCCAGTACTTC. This sequence encodes CASSVEGIQETQYF. The chain is built from TRBV9 and TRBJ2-5, with unresolved D. CDR1 is SGDLS and CDR2 is YYNGEE in the germline V gene. The CDR3 sequence is 14 residues long. Trimming cost V 0 bases and J 2 bases, with 8 bases left between them.

This clonotype occurred a few times. The V gene is TRBV5-1, the J gene TRBJ2-5; possibly TRBD1 for D (6 bases). V was clipped by 4 bases and J by 3 bases, with 10 bases between them. CDR1 and CDR2 (germline): SGHRS, YFSETQ. This CDR3 comprises 13 residues. The CDR3 region is CASSVNREETQYF. In DNA form, the CDR3 reads TGCGCCAGCAGCGTAAACAGGGAAGAGACCCAGTACTTC. The whole variable domain, remainder taken from reference TRBV5-1 and TRBJ2-5, is KAGVTQTPRYLIKTRGQQVTLSCSPISGHRSVSWYQQTPGQGLQFLFEYFSETQRNKGNFPGRFSGRQFSNSRSEMNVSTLELGDSALYLCASSVNREETQYFGPGTRLLVL.

The CDR3 DNA sequence: TGCGCCAGCAGCCAAGGGGACAGGGGGCAAGAAGCTTTCTTT. Translated: CASSQGDRGQEAFF. The V call is TRBV4-1, the J call TRBJ1-1; 12 nucleotides agree with TRBD1. After removal of 1 base from V and 8 bases from J, the junction contained 2 bases not matched to a gene. Germline V gene data show CDR1 as MGHRA and CDR2 as YSYEKL. This CDR3 region has 14 residues.

This clonotype was seen more than once but under ten times. The gene calls are TRBV6-2 or TRBV6-3 and TRBJ2-7; D uncertain. With 6 bases removed from V and 0 bases from J, the gap between germline ends came to 15 bases. Germline CDR1 MNHEY, CDR2 SVGEGT. CDR3 size: 15 residues. CDR3 residues: CASSQRTFSSYEQYF. The CDR3 region has the DNA TGTGCCAGCAGCCAGCGAACCTTCAGCTCCTACGAGCAGTACTTC.

This sequence joins TRBV5-1 and TRBJ1-3; no firm D call. CDR1 is SGHRS, CDR2 YFSETQ, per germline. The length of the CDR3 is 14 residues. Trimming removed 0 bases at V and 3 bases at J, with 7 bases between. The CDR3 nucleotides read TGCGCCAGCAGCTTGGGGGATTATGGAAACACCATATATTTT. Encoded protein: CASSLGDYGNTIYF.

The sample holds a few counts of this clonotype. This chain connects TRBV30 to TRBJ2-3; unclear D gene. The V gene's germline CDR1 is GTSNPN and CDR2 SVGIG (reference sequence). Between the trimmed V and J ends, which lost 2 bases and 2 bases, there was a span of 11 bases. The CDR3 runs 14 residues. CDR3 region: CAWSIARSTDTQYF. CDR3 nucleotides: TGTGCCTGGAGTATTGCCCGTTCCACAGATACGCAGTATTTT.

This clonotype was detected a few times. The CDR3 loop reads CASSITGTGRRETQYF. The DNA for the CDR3 is TGTGCCAGCAGCATTACCGGGACAGGGAGGAGGGAGACCCAGTACTTC. The chain employs TRBV11-1 and TRBJ2-5; TRBD1 matches at 9 bases. CDR3 size: 16 residues. Germline CDR1 SGHAT, CDR2 FQDESV (reference sequence). V lost 5 bases, J lost 5 bases, and 12 bases stayed unmatched.

This clonotype has a count of ten or more. The rearrangement joins TRBV27 to TRBJ2-5, with D hard to call. V gave up 5 bases and J gave up 5 bases, with 15 bases separating them. The germline V gene has CDR1 MNHEY and CDR2 SMNVEV (reference sequence). The CDR3 loop spans 14 amino acids. DNA for the CDR3: TGTGCCAGCAGTCTCATTCTCAACGCGGAGACCCAGTACTTC. It is translated as CASSLILNAETQYF.

The chain has TRBV7-8 and TRBJ2-5; no firm D call. Germline V gene lookup returns CDR1 SGHVS and CDR2 FQNEAQ. This CDR3 spans 18 amino acids. V was cut by 0 bases and J by 3 bases, with 20 bases left in between. For the CDR3, the DNA is TGTGCCAGCAGCTTAGCGCGATACGTTAGGGTCGGAAAAGAGACCCAGTACTTC. Residues: CASSLARYVRVGKETQYF.

Of note for this clonotype: This may be a read error, as it is one base from a much larger clone. The chain joins TRBV20-1 to TRBJ2-5; TRBD1 or TRBD2 may be the D gene (6 bases each). This CDR3 is 13 amino acids long. CDR1 is DFQATT, CDR2 SNEGSKA, per germline (reference sequence). Trimming shortened V by 6 bases and J by 1 base, and 12 bases separated the two germline ends. In nucleotides, the CDR3 is TGCAGTGCGGGTAGGGGGGTCCAAGAGACCCAGTACTTC. This codes for CSAGRGVQETQYF.

A few counts support this clonotype. A much larger clonotype is one base distant, so this may be a read error. This CDR3 fails to terminate in the conserved phenylalanine or tryptophan, so it likely reflects a read error. J is TRBJ2-7 and V is TRBV24-1, with D tentatively TRBD1 or TRBD2 (5 bases each). Germline V gene sequence: CDR1 KGHDR, CDR2 SFDVKD. The CDR3 contains 12 residues. V lost 7 bases to trimming and J lost 5 bases, with 11 bases between them. CDR3 amino acids: CATRGEGNEQYS. As DNA, the CDR3 is TGTGCCACCAGGGGTGAGGGGAACGAGCAGTACTCC.

This clonotype showed up many times. The chain has TRBV18 and TRBJ2-5; 10 nucleotides agree with TRBD1. The germline V gene has CDR1 KGHSH and CDR2 LQKENI. The V gene end was trimmed by 2 bases and the J gene end by 4 bases; junction bases not matched to a gene: 1. The CDR3 spans 14 residues. In DNA form, the CDR3 reads TGTGCCAGCTCACCAGGGACAGGGGTAGAGACCCAGTACTTC. Encoded protein: CASSPGTGVETQYF.

This clonotype turned up a few times. A much larger clonotype is one base distant, so this may be a read error. The V gene is TRBV2, the J gene TRBJ2-3, with 9 bases identical to TRBD1. The CDR3 sequence is 15 residues long. Germline V gene sequence: CDR1 SNHLY, CDR2 FYNNEI. In DNA form, the CDR3 reads TGTGCCGGCAGTTTAACAGGGGGCCCCACAGATACGCAGTATTTT. The encoded protein is CAGSLTGGPTDTQYF. Combining the CDR3 with reference TRBV2 and TRBJ2-3 gives the whole variable domain EPEVTQTPSHQVTQMGQEVILRCVPISNHLYFYWYRQILGQKVEFLVSFYNNEISEKSEIFDDQFSVERPDGSNFTLKIRSTKLEDSAMYFCAGSLTGGPTDTQYFGPGTRLTVL.

The chain links TRBV30 to TRBJ2-5, with D perhaps given as TRBD1 or TRBD2 (6 bases each). CDR3 size: 16 residues. V shed 5 bases and J shed 4 bases, with 23 bases lying between them. Germline CDR1 reads GTSNPN; CDR2 reads SVGIG (reference sequence). As DNA, the CDR3 is TGTGCCTGGTCCCCAAACCTCGGGGGCCCCCCAGAGACCCAGTACTTC. It translates to CAWSPNLGGPPETQYF.

There are a few counts of this clonotype. V and J are TRBV18 and TRBJ1-6, with TRBD1 identical over 7 bases. The CDR3 runs 15 residues. The germline CDR1 and CDR2 sequences are KGHSH and LQKENI. Losses at the gene ends were 3 bases for V and 9 bases for J; bases not matched to a gene: 8. The CDR3 spells CASSPTTGVGSPLHF. CDR3 coding DNA: TGTGCCAGCTCACCCACAACAGGGGTGGGTTCACCCCTCCACTTT.

Ten or more counts support this clonotype. The chain employs TRBV27 and TRBJ1-1; maybe TRBD1 (5 bases). In germline, CDR1 is MNHEY, CDR2 SMNVEV (reference sequence). The CDR3 is 14 amino acids. The ends were cut back, 6 bases at V and 1 base at J, with 12 bases in the middle. The CDR3 DNA sequence: TGTGCCAGCAGCCGCAGGGAAGAGAACACTGAAGCTTTCTTT. Translation gives CASSRREENTEAFF.

In this sample, this clonotype turned up a few times. The chain couples TRBV20-1 to TRBJ2-3; 10 bases map to TRBD2. The CDR3 sequence is 16 residues long. Germline V gene lookup returns CDR1 DFQATT and CDR2 SNEGSKA (reference sequence). With 6 bases clipped from V and 6 bases from J, the junction kept 15 bases outside the gene matches. The CDR3: CSAPWLAGVGSDTQYF. CDR3 coding DNA: TGCAGTGCGCCCTGGCTAGCGGGAGTTGGGTCCGATACGCAGTATTTT.

This clonotype was picked up many times. The chain employs TRBV10-3 and TRBJ1-5, with a possible D match to TRBD1 (5 bases). The germline V gene has CDR1 ENHRY and CDR2 SYGVKD. The V and J ends lost 0 bases and 7 bases respectively, with 16 bases between them. The CDR3 is made up of 16 amino acids. CDR3 in DNA: TGTGCCATCAGTGAGTCATTTGCAGGGAGCAGACAGCCCCAGCATTTT. As protein: CAISESFAGSRQPQHF.

As to this clonotype: A far bigger clonotype differs at one base, so this is likely a read error. This sequence joins TRBV28 and TRBJ2-1; 8 nucleotides match TRBD1. The CDR3 has 15 residues. CDR1 MDHEN and CDR2 SYDVKM come from the germline V gene. V lost 5 bases to trimming and J lost 10 bases; unmatched junction nucleotides: 13. DNA for the CDR3: TGTGCCAGCAGTCAAGGACAGGGCCTAACCTACGAGCAGTTCTTC. The encoded protein is CASSQGQGLTYEQFF.

The V call is TRBV24-1, the J call TRBJ2-3; D perhaps matches TRBD2 (6 bases). V gave up 4 bases and J gave up 6 bases, with 19 bases separating them. The CDR3 sequence is 16 residues long. CDR1 is KGHDR, CDR2 SFDVKD, per germline. In nucleotides, the CDR3 is TGTGCCACCAGTGACGGGGACGCCGGAAGCGGGGATACGCAGTATTTT. As protein: CATSDGDAGSGDTQYF.